One sample yielded the 25 T cell receptor beta chains listed below, sequenced in a study of control samples from healthy donors and cancer patients (dated by TCRdb to about 2020). The library came from the immunoSEQ multiplex PCR assay. This immuneACCESS table, as held by TCRdb, lists in-frame sequences with V and J called but not all clones. Of the missing ones, under half trace to an unresolved V gene in checked studies; the others have no known cause. The sample table shows roughly 100,000 clones, and around 90% are seen once. About 2.5% of the sample goes to the ten largest clones. The sequenced sample was blood. Receptors originate from a woman aged 18-29 years in good health.

The chain combines TRBV30 with TRBJ2-6; unclear D gene. V was cut by 2 bases and J by 0 bases, with 2 bases left in between. The CDR3 is 13 residues long. The germline V gene encodes CDR1 GTSNPN and CDR2 SVGIG (reference sequence). CDR3 sequence reads: CAWSHSGANVLTF. The CDR3 nucleotides read TGTGCCTGGAGTCACTCTGGGGCCAACGTCCTGACTTTC.

The sample holds a few counts of this clone. The V gene is TRBV14, the J gene TRBJ1-5; 7 nucleotides align to TRBD1. This CDR3 spans 13 amino acids. J gave up 5 bases and V 6 bases, and 4 bases lay outside the gene matches. Germline loops: CDR1 SGHDN, CDR2 FVKESK. The CDR3 nucleotides are TGTGCCAGCAGTCTAGGGACAGATCAGCCCCAGCATTTT. The encoded protein is CASSLGTDQPQHF.

J is TRBJ1-1 and V is TRBV5-1; D ambiguous. CDR1 is SGHRS and CDR2 is YFSETQ in the germline V gene. The CDR3 has 12 amino acids. V lost 7 bases, J lost 7 bases, and 14 bases lay in between. The CDR3 DNA is TGCGCCAGCGGTCAACCTGGTGGTGAAGCTTTCTTT. It specifies CASGQPGGEAFF.

This chain joins TRBV6-5 and TRBJ1-6, with TRBD1 matching 10 bases. Germline V CDR1 and CDR2: MNHEY, SVGAGI. CDR3 length: 15 residues. After removal of 2 bases from V and 6 bases from J, the junction contained 1 base not matched to a gene. CDR3 amino acids: CASSYGDRGNSPLHF. CDR3 coding DNA: TGTGCCAGCAGTTACGGGGACAGGGGTAATTCACCCCTCCACTTT.

The chain joins TRBV19 to TRBJ2-7; D might be TRBD1 (5 bases). V was pared by 4 bases and J by 2 bases, with 9 bases between. The CDR3 spans 13 residues. Germline V CDR1 and CDR2: LNHDA, SQIVND (reference sequence). As DNA, the CDR3 is TGTGCCAGTAGTAGCTTCAGGGCCTACGAGCAGTACTTC. It encodes CASSSFRAYEQYF.

This chain connects TRBV5-1 to TRBJ2-5, with D uncertain. Germline CDR1 SGHRS, CDR2 YFSETQ. This CDR3 spans 17 amino acids. V shed 6 bases and J shed 5 bases, with 26 bases lying between them. CDR3 amino acids: CASIRSSVINPGETQYF. The CDR3 DNA reads TGCGCCAGCATTCGGAGCAGCGTAATAAATCCTGGGGAGACCCAGTACTTC.

The gene calls are TRBV3-1 (or the pseudogene TRBV3-2) and TRBJ2-1, with 13 bases that match TRBD2. The length of the CDR3 is 16 residues. The V gene end was trimmed by 4 bases and the J gene end by 9 bases; junction bases not matched to a gene: 9. Germline assignment: CDR1 LGHDT and CDR2 YNNKEL (reference sequence). The CDR3 region is CASSRVGLAGVREQFF. In DNA form, the CDR3 reads TGTGCCAGCAGCCGCGTTGGACTAGCGGGAGTTCGTGAGCAGTTCTTC.

This chain connects TRBV13 to TRBJ1-3; D uncertain. This CDR3 is 14 amino acids long. The germline V and J ends were trimmed by 7 bases and 4 bases, with 14 bases remaining between them. Germline V gene data show CDR1 as PRHDT and CDR2 as FYEKMQ (reference sequence). This chain's CDR3 is CASTSVWRGNTIYF. CDR3 DNA sequence: TGTGCCAGCACCTCGGTCTGGCGAGGAAACACCATATATTTT.

This sequence joins TRBV10-1 and TRBJ2-1; no definite D call. Trimming stripped 0 bases from V and 6 bases from J, with 9 bases between. This CDR3 has 14 amino acids. Germline CDR1 WNHNN, CDR2 SYGVQD (reference sequence). The CDR3: CASSESNTFNEQFF. Written as DNA, the CDR3 is TGCGCCAGCAGTGAGTCGAACACATTCAATGAGCAGTTCTTC.

The V call is TRBV6-2 or TRBV6-3, the J call TRBJ2-3; 9 positions match TRBD2. After removal of 6 bases from V and 0 bases from J, the junction contained 4 bases not matched to a gene. This CDR3 is built from 15 residues. CDR1 and CDR2 from the germline V gene are MNHEY and SVGEGT. The CDR3 is CASSRLADSTDTQYF. The CDR3 nucleotides are TGTGCCAGCAGCCGACTAGCGGACAGCACAGATACGCAGTATTTT.

As DNA, the CDR3 is TGTGCCAGTAGTAAAAACAAGTCGCCAGGGGGTGCCACTGAAGCTTTCTTT. It yields the protein CASSKNKSPGGATEAFF. The rearrangement uses TRBV19 and TRBJ1-1; 7 positions agree with TRBD1. Trimming removed 4 bases from V and 4 bases from J; junction bases left unmatched: 15. In germline, CDR1 is LNHDA, CDR2 SQIVND (reference sequence). This CDR3 contains 17 residues.

This clone was detected only once. For the CDR3, the DNA is TGTGCCAGCAGTGACTCGATTCAAGGAGGGAGGGATACGCAGTATTTT. Encoded protein: CASSDSIQGGRDTQYF. The chain joins TRBV6-4 to TRBJ2-3; a weak D match, TRBD2 (6 bases). Trimming removed 0 bases from V and 6 bases from J, with 16 bases in between. The length of the CDR3 is 16 residues. Germline lookup yields CDR1 MRHNA and CDR2 SNTAGT.

V usage is TRBV5-6 and J usage is TRBJ1-1; D uncertain. V lost 2 bases, J lost 2 bases, and 16 bases lay in between. CDR1 and CDR2 (germline): SGHDT, YYEEEE. The CDR3 has 16 residues. The CDR3 sequence is CASSFRFGALNTEAFF. Written as DNA, the CDR3 is TGTGCCAGCAGCTTTCGGTTCGGTGCGTTAAACACTGAAGCTTTCTTT. Filled out from reference TRBV5-6 and TRBJ1-1, the complete variable domain reads DAGVTQSPTHLIKTRGQQVTLRCSPKSGHDTVSWYQQALGQGPQFIFQYYEEEERQRGNFPDRFSGHQFPNYSSELNVNALLLGDSALYLCASSFRFGALNTEAFFGQGTRLTVV.

The rearrangement joins TRBV9 to TRBJ2-2; D not resolved. This CDR3 contains 17 residues. Per the germline V gene, CDR1 is SGDLS and CDR2 is YYNGEE. V was cut by 0 bases and J by 0 bases, with 12 bases left in between. The CDR3 DNA reads as TGTGCCAGCAGCGTAGTTCCCCGGACGGCGAACACCGGGGAGCTGTTTTTT. This codes for CASSVVPRTANTGELFF.

This chain joins TRBV6-2 or TRBV6-3 and TRBJ2-7; 7 bases agree with TRBD1. The V and J ends lost 3 bases and 3 bases, in that order; junction bases with no gene match: 2. This CDR3 has 13 residues. Germline CDR1 and CDR2: MNHEY and SVGEGT. The CDR3 DNA reads as TGTGCCAGCAGTTATGGGACAGTCTACGAGCAGTACTTC. Protein sequence: CASSYGTVYEQYF.

This clone is a singleton in its sample. The chain combines TRBV29-1 with TRBJ1-1, with a possible D match to TRBD1 (5 bases). Looked up from germline, CDR1 is SQVTM and CDR2 is ANQGSEA. The CDR3 spans 12 residues. V gave up 7 bases and J gave up 5 bases, with 14 bases separating them. The CDR3: CSGAPGVTEAFF. The CDR3 bases are TGCAGCGGGGCGCCGGGGGTTACTGAAGCTTTCTTT.

The CDR3: CASRRDPRTEAFF. The CDR3, as DNA: TGTGCCAGCAGGAGGGACCCGAGAACTGAAGCTTTCTTT. The chain recombines TRBV5-5 with TRBJ1-1; D might be TRBD1 (5 bases). Germline assignment: CDR1 SGHKS and CDR2 YYEKEE (reference sequence). This CDR3 contains 13 residues. V dropped 5 bases and J dropped 5 bases, with 13 bases sitting between them.

This chain joins TRBV30 and TRBJ1-4, with a weak D call TRBD1 (6 bases). CDR3 size: 16 residues. From germline, CDR1 is GTSNPN and CDR2 SVGIG (reference sequence). Trimming shortened V by 4 bases and J by 3 bases, and 18 bases separated the two germline ends. CDR3 nucleotide sequence: TGTGCCTGGACTCCGGGACGGGGGGCGGCTAATGAAAAACTGTTTTTT. Its translation is CAWTPGRGAANEKLFF.

The chain employs TRBV7-9 and TRBJ2-2, with 9 bases aligning to TRBD2. Germline V CDR1 and CDR2: SEHNR, FQNEAQ (reference sequence). Losses at the gene ends were 4 bases for V and 5 bases for J; bases not matched to a gene: 11. This CDR3 is 17 amino acids long. In DNA form, the CDR3 reads TGTGCCAGCAGCTGGGGGGTAGCGGGAGCAAGTACCGGGGAGCTGTTTTTT. Its protein is CASSWGVAGASTGELFF. The variable domain in full, with the rest retrieved from reference TRBV7-9 and TRBJ2-2, is DTGVSQNPRHKITKRGQNVTFRCDPISEHNRLYWYRQTLGQGPEFLTYFQNEAQLEKSRLLSDRFSAERPKGSFSTLEIQRTEQGDSAMYLCASSWGVAGASTGELFFGEGSRLTVL.

The chain has TRBV2 and TRBJ2-1, with 13 bases fitting TRBD2. Germline CDR1 SNHLY, CDR2 FYNNEI. Germline trimming cut 3 bases from V and 7 bases from J; bases unmatched to any gene: 0. This CDR3 is built from 14 residues. The CDR3 bases are TGTGCCAGCAGTGAGGGACTAGCGGGAAATGAGCAGTTCTTC. This sequence encodes CASSEGLAGNEQFF.

The chain links TRBV28 to TRBJ2-1; 8 bases are a match to TRBD2. The CDR3 runs to 15 residues. The V gene end was trimmed by 7 bases and the J gene end by 3 bases; junction bases not matched to a gene: 8. Germline CDR1 and CDR2: MDHEN and SYDVKM. This CDR3 reads CASTPGAGGYNEQFF. CDR3 nucleotides: TGTGCCAGCACTCCTGGGGCGGGGGGCTACAATGAGCAGTTCTTC.

The rearrangement joins TRBV28 to TRBJ2-5, with D possibly TRBD2 on 7 matching bases. CDR1 is MDHEN and CDR2 is SYDVKM in the germline V gene. The CDR3 length is 14 residues. V lost 3 bases and J 4 bases, leaving 12 bases between the germline ends. CDR3 protein: CASSLQGGGETQYF. CDR3 nucleotides: TGTGCCAGCAGTTTGCAGGGAGGGGGAGAGACCCAGTACTTC.

The chain links TRBV9 to TRBJ1-1; D remains ambiguous. Per germline, CDR1 SGDLS and CDR2 YYNGEE. This CDR3 is built from 12 residues. Trimming left V 7 bases short and J 1 base short, with 8 bases between. The CDR3 here is CASSWGNTEAFF. The DNA of the CDR3 is TGTGCCAGCTCGTGGGGGAACACTGAAGCTTTCTTT.

The chain carries TRBV27 and TRBJ2-2, with no clear D. Between the trimmed V and J ends, which lost 4 bases and 6 bases, there was a span of 6 bases. Germline-derived CDR1 and CDR2 are MNHEY and SMNVEV (reference sequence). The CDR3 totals 12 residues. The CDR3 is CASSWFSGELFF. CDR3 coding DNA: TGTGCCAGCAGTTGGTTTTCCGGGGAGCTGTTTTTT.

The chain has TRBV7-2 and TRBJ2-5, with TRBD2 as a possible D gene (7 bases). V was cut by 3 bases and J by 7 bases, with 18 bases left in between. Looked up from germline, CDR1 is SGHTA and CDR2 is FQGNSA. The CDR3 is made up of 15 amino acids. CDR3 in amino acids: CASSLGAGAQGTQYF. CDR3 bases: TGTGCCAGCAGCTTGGGGGCGGGGGCCCAGGGGACCCAGTACTTC.